This TCR beta chain was sequenced for a study of CD8 T cells in Susac syndrome. V was clipped by 6 bases and J by 3 bases, with 18 bases between them. The CDR3 totals 16 residues. Random hexamers were used to reverse transcribe the RNA input (about 0.5 to 1 ug). One entry per CDR3 protein results from TCRdb running MiXCR on the immunoSEQ multiplex PCR reads. The table shows about 440,000 distinct CDR3 sequences, with more than 70% occurring only once. This receptor was identified in a human donor with multiple sclerosis. Sample: CD8+ T cells from PBMCs. V and J are TRBV12-3 or TRBV12-4 and TRBJ2-1; D is uncertain. CDR3 protein: CASSASPEFSYNEQFF. The CDR3 nucleotides are TGTGCCAGCAGCGCGAGCCCCGAGTTTAGCTACAATGAGCAGTTCTTC.